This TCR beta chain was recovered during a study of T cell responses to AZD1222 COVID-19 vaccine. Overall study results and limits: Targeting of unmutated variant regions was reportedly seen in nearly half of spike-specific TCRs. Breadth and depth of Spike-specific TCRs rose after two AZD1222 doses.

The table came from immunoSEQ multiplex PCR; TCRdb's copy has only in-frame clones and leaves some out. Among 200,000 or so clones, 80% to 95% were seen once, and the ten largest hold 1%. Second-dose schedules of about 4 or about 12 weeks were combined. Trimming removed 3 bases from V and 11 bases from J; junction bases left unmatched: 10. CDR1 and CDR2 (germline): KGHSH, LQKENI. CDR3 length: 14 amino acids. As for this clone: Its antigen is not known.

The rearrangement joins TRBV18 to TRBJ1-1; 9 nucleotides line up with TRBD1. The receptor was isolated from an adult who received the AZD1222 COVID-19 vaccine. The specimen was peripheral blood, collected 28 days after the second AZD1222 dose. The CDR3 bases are TGTGCCAGCTCACCGAGGGTCCGGGACAGGGAGGCTTTCTTT. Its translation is CASSPRVRDREAFF.